A single sample gave rise to the 25 T cell receptor beta chains below, sequenced in a study of blood T cells in healthy people across ages (dated by TCRdb to between 2014 and 2016). To prepare the library, 5' RACE was applied. Instrument used: Illumina HiSeq 2500. A second PCR of about 6 to 12 cycles was run with a J-beta primer mix and a sample-barcoded 5' primer. The public sequencing data were trimmed at Q25 with fastp and processed into clonotypes with MiXCR by TCRdb, which kept only in-frame beta chains. Rows with one shared CDR3 protein collapse into an entry with the most common genes and DNA. The sample records about 1.7 million distinct CDR3 sequences, 28% of which are singletons. The ten biggest clones cover 7% to 9% of the sample. The sample was blood. Receptors were obtained from a woman younger than 45 in good health.

Ten or more counts support this clonotype. The V gene is TRBV5-1, the J gene TRBJ2-7; 8 nucleotides match TRBD2. V lost 6 bases to trimming and J lost 1 base; unmatched junction nucleotides: 12. Germline V lookup: CDR1 SGHRS, CDR2 YFSETQ. The CDR3 is made up of 16 amino acids. CDR3 residues: CASIRGAGDRSYEQYF. In DNA form, the CDR3 reads TGCGCCAGCATACGCGGAGCGGGGGACCGATCCTACGAGCAGTACTTC.

On this clonotype: A junction end diverges from the germline sequence, so it may reflect a read error. V and J are TRBV5-1 and TRBJ2-5, with TRBD2 matching over 8 bases. The CDR3 has 17 amino acids. Germline V gives CDR1 SGHRS, CDR2 YFSETQ. The DNA for the CDR3 is TGCGCCAGCAGCTTGCCAAGCGGGGGCGAACGGGGAGAGGCCCAGTACTTC. Translation gives CASSLPSGGERGEAQYF. The full variable domain, completed using reference TRBV5-1 and TRBJ2-5, is KAGVTQTPRYLIKTRGQQVTLSCSPISGHRSVSWYQQTPGQGLQFLFEYFSETQRNKGNFPGRFSGRQFSNSRSEMNVSTLELGDSALYLCASSLPSGGERGEAQYFGPGTRLLVL.

The chain combines TRBV5-1 with TRBJ1-5; the D is unclear. The germline V gene has CDR1 SGHRS and CDR2 YFSETQ. The CDR3 is 16 amino acids. V was cut by 4 bases and J by 0 bases, with 14 bases left in between. The CDR3: CASSLGVVDSNQPQHF. The CDR3 nucleotides read TGCGCCAGCAGCCTTGGAGTTGTGGATAGCAATCAGCCCCAGCATTTT. Full variable domain (remainder filled in from reference TRBV5-1 and TRBJ1-5): KAGVTQTPRYLIKTRGQQVTLSCSPISGHRSVSWYQQTPGQGLQFLFEYFSETQRNKGNFPGRFSGRQFSNSRSEMNVSTLELGDSALYLCASSLGVVDSNQPQHFGDGTRLSIL.

The genes are TRBV9 and TRBJ1-3; 11 bases line up with TRBD1. CDR1 is SGDLS and CDR2 is YYNGEE in the germline V gene. Germline trimming cut 3 bases from V and 5 bases from J; bases unmatched to any gene: 4. The CDR3 length is 15 residues. This CDR3 is CASSAGTGGRNTIYF. The CDR3 DNA reads TGTGCCAGCAGCGCGGGGACAGGGGGACGAAACACCATATATTTT.

This clonotype appeared a few times. The chain joins TRBV10-3 to TRBJ2-7, with 9 bases lining up with TRBD1. With 9 bases clipped from V and 9 bases from J, the junction kept 6 bases outside the gene matches. The CDR3 contains 11 residues. The germline V gene has CDR1 ENHRY and CDR2 SYGVKD. CDR3 DNA: TGTGCCATTGGGACAGGGAACGGGCAGTACTTC. It yields the protein CAIGTGNGQYF.

The V gene is TRBV5-1, the J gene TRBJ2-1; no reliable D call. Germline V gene lookup returns CDR1 SGHRS and CDR2 YFSETQ. The ends were cut back, 4 bases at V and 4 bases at J, with 18 bases in the middle. The CDR3 covers 16 residues. This CDR3 is CASSVTPGLEYNEQFF. The DNA for the CDR3 is TGCGCCAGCAGCGTAACTCCGGGCCTTGAGTACAATGAGCAGTTCTTC.

This clonotype was observed once. The V gene is TRBV7-2, the J gene TRBJ2-7; TRBD1 is a possible D gene (6 bases). The CDR3 loop spans 13 amino acids. V gave up 4 bases and J gave up 0 bases, with 7 bases separating them. The germline gives CDR1 SGHTA, CDR2 FQGNSA. The CDR3 sequence is CASSSGVSYEQYV. In DNA, the CDR3 is TGTGCCAGCAGCTCAGGGGTCTCCTACGAGCAGTACGTC.

As to this clonotype: Germline is not matched at one junction end, which may reflect a read error. The chain carries TRBV11-2 and TRBJ2-7; maybe TRBD2 (5 bases). The germline V gene encodes CDR1 SGHAT and CDR2 FQNNGV. The CDR3 extends over 15 amino acids. CDR3 sequence reads: CASSLRGRYAYGQYF. DNA for the CDR3: TGTGCCAGCAGCTTAAGAGGGCGGTACGCCTACGGGCAGTACTTC.

V is TRBV20-1 and J is TRBJ2-3, with a possible D match to TRBD2 (5 bases). CDR1 DFQATT and CDR2 SNEGSKA come from the germline V gene (reference sequence). V dropped 5 bases and J dropped 8 bases, with 20 bases sitting between them. The CDR3 covers 14 residues. CDR3 in amino acids: CSALEEPLTGTQYF. The CDR3 DNA reads TGCAGTGCTTTGGAGGAGCCCCTCACTGGTACGCAGTATTTT.

This clonotype has ten or more counts. The chain is built from TRBV7-9 and TRBJ1-2; the D gene is possibly TRBD1 (6 bases). CDR1 and CDR2 from the germline V gene are SEHNR and FQNEAQ (reference sequence). V was pared by 4 bases and J by 8 bases, with 17 bases between. This CDR3 is 14 amino acids long. In nucleotides, the CDR3 is TGTGCCAGCAGCTCCGGGACACCACTTATGGGCTACACCTTC. This sequence encodes CASSSGTPLMGYTF.

This clonotype was detected a few times. The chain carries TRBV7-2 and TRBJ2-4; unclear D gene. Near its end, the DNA agrees better with TRBJ2-5, so the J call may be wrong. Germline CDR1 reads SGHTA; CDR2 reads FQGNSA. There are 13 residues in the CDR3. The CDR3 loop reads CASSRRRDETQYF. The DNA for the CDR3 is TGTGCCAGCAGCCGAAGAAGGGATGAGACCCAGTACTTC.

This clonotype has only a few counts. The V and J genes are TRBV29-1 and TRBJ1-4; D gene ambiguous. Trimming left V 7 bases short and J 3 bases short, with 6 bases between. This CDR3 is built from 11 residues. Germline V gene sequence: CDR1 SQVTM, CDR2 ANQGSEA. CDR3 sequence: CSGRANEKLFF. In DNA form, the CDR3 reads TGCAGCGGGAGGGCTAATGAAAAACTGTTTTTT.

The table lists this clonotype with a few counts. The J gene is TRBJ1-5, the V gene TRBV12-5; D uncertain. CDR1 and CDR2 (germline): LGHNT, FRNRAP. V gave up 2 bases and J gave up 0 bases, with 17 bases separating them. The CDR3 spans 18 residues. CDR3 sequence (DNA): TGTGCTAGTGGTTTGTACTTTTCGAGCGAATATAGCAATCAGCCCCAGCATTTT. This sequence encodes CASGLYFSSEYSNQPQHF.

This clonotype was found a few times. CDR3 bases: TGTGCCAGCAGTATCGGACTAGCGGGGGGCGCTGGGGCCAACGTCCTGACTTTC. It encodes CASSIGLAGGAGANVLTF. The rearrangement uses TRBV28 and TRBJ2-6, with 14 bases aligning to TRBD2. Unmatched junction bases numbered 5, after V lost 5 bases and J lost 2 bases. CDR1 and CDR2 from the germline V gene are MDHEN and SYDVKM. The CDR3 is 18 amino acids. Using reference TRBV28 and TRBJ2-6 for the parts outside the CDR3, the full variable domain is DVKVTQSSRYLVKRTGEKVFLECVQDMDHENMFWYRQDPGLGLRLIYFSYDVKMKEKGDIPEGYSVSREKKERFSLILESASTNQTSMYLCASSIGLAGGAGANVLTFGAGSRLTVL.

Remarks on this clonotype: This sequence may be a read error, since a much larger clone differs from it by one base. CDR3 bases: TGCAGCGGGATACAGGGATTCTATGGCTACACCTTC. Protein product: CSGIQGFYGYTF. The gene calls are TRBV29-1 and TRBJ1-2; the D gene is possibly TRBD1 (6 bases). The length of the CDR3 is 12 residues. Trimming took off 7 bases at V and 4 bases at J, with 13 bases between the two ends. Germline V gene lookup returns CDR1 SQVTM and CDR2 ANQGSEA. Looking up the rest from reference TRBV29-1 and TRBJ1-2 gives the full variable domain: SAVISQKPSRDICQRGTSLTIQCQVDSQVTMMFWYRQQPGQSLTLIATANQGSEATYESGFVIDKFPISRPNLTFSTLTVSNMSPEDSSIYLCSGIQGFYGYTFGSGTRLTVV.

This clonotype was seen at least ten times. J is TRBJ2-5 and V is TRBV2, with D unresolved. Germline CDR1 and CDR2: SNHLY and FYNNEI. This CDR3 spans 11 amino acids. Deletions cut 8 bases from V and 1 base from J, with 5 bases between. The CDR3: CASGVQETQYF. The CDR3 DNA reads TGTGCCAGCGGTGTCCAAGAGACCCAGTACTTC.

The rearrangement uses TRBV11-2 and TRBJ2-3; 9 positions agree with TRBD1. Germline V gene data show CDR1 as SGHAT and CDR2 as FQNNGV. J was trimmed by 10 bases and V by 5 bases; bases with no gene match: 16. CDR3 length: 16 residues. The CDR3 nucleotides are TGTGCCAGCAGCGCCCTCTCCGGGACAGGGAGATCAGCGCAGTATTTT. It translates to CASSALSGTGRSAQYF.

The sample holds many counts of this clonotype. The chain combines TRBV6-5 with TRBJ1-2; TRBD1 is a possible D gene (6 bases). This CDR3 contains 14 residues. Germline values: CDR1 MNHEY, CDR2 SVGAGI. The V end lost 0 bases, the J end lost 7 bases, and 12 bases lay between the germline ends. Here the CDR3 reads CASSYSRGIGGYTF. As DNA, the CDR3 is TGTGCCAGCAGTTACTCGAGGGGGATAGGTGGCTACACCTTC.

Note on this clonotype: A much bigger clone sits one base away, suggesting this may be a read error. V and J are TRBV5-1 and TRBJ1-4; perhaps TRBD1 as D (5 bases). Germline V gives CDR1 SGHRS, CDR2 YFSETQ. This CDR3 region has 14 residues. The CDR3 nucleotides are TGCGCCAGCAGCTTGGGTCAGGGTAATGAAGAACTGTTTTTT. Its translation is CASSLGQGNEELFF.

This chain joins TRBV20-1 and TRBJ2-4, with D uncertain. The J call may be wrong; the DNA end is better matched by TRBJ2-7. The CDR3 consists of 11 residues. Germline V gene data show CDR1 as DFQATT and CDR2 as SNEGSKA (reference sequence). The CDR3 here is CSARMHDEQYF. As DNA, the CDR3 is TGCAGTGCTAGGATGCACGACGAGCAGTACTTC.

V usage is TRBV6-5 and J usage is TRBJ2-7; D may be TRBD1 (6 bases). With 0 bases removed from V and 7 bases from J, the gap between germline ends came to 19 bases. Germline V gene data show CDR1 as MNHEY and CDR2 as SVGAGI. There are 16 residues in the CDR3. Here the CDR3 reads CASSYSNGGTPEEQYF. The CDR3 nucleotides read TGTGCCAGCAGTTACTCGAATGGGGGCACCCCAGAAGAGCAGTACTTC.

Only a few counts were recorded for this clonotype. V and J are TRBV29-1 and TRBJ1-1, with D possibly being TRBD1 (5 bases). The V gene's germline CDR1 is SQVTM and CDR2 ANQGSEA. V was pared by 6 bases and J by 6 bases, with 11 bases between. This CDR3 comprises 11 residues. The CDR3 loop reads CSVATGPEAFF. The CDR3 DNA reads as TGCAGCGTCGCTACAGGCCCTGAAGCTTTCTTT.

Many counts were recorded for this clonotype. The chain couples TRBV11-1 to TRBJ2-7; D is unresolved. Trimming left V 2 bases short and J 1 base short, with 9 bases between. The CDR3 is made up of 14 amino acids. The germline CDR1 and CDR2 sequences are SGHAT and FQDESV (reference sequence). CDR3 bases: TGTGCCAGCAGCTTAAGAGCGACTTCCTACGAGCAGTACTTC. Its translation is CASSLRATSYEQYF.

This clonotype was observed a few times. The chain recombines TRBV10-3 with TRBJ1-2; D gene ambiguous. CDR3 length equals 14 residues. V was clipped by 0 bases and J by 4 bases, with 9 bases between them. Looked up from germline, CDR1 is ENHRY and CDR2 is SYGVKD. The chain's CDR3 is CAISESGLLYGYTF. Here the CDR3 DNA reads TGTGCCATCAGTGAGTCCGGGCTACTCTATGGCTACACCTTC.

J is TRBJ2-2 and V is TRBV11-2; the D is unclear. The germline V and J ends were trimmed by 8 bases and 1 base, with 8 bases remaining between them. The CDR3 extends over 13 amino acids. Germline CDR1 reads SGHAT; CDR2 reads FQNNGV. The CDR3 DNA sequence: TGTGCCAGCCCGAAGTTGAACACCGGGGAGCTGTTTTTT. It translates to CASPKLNTGELFF.